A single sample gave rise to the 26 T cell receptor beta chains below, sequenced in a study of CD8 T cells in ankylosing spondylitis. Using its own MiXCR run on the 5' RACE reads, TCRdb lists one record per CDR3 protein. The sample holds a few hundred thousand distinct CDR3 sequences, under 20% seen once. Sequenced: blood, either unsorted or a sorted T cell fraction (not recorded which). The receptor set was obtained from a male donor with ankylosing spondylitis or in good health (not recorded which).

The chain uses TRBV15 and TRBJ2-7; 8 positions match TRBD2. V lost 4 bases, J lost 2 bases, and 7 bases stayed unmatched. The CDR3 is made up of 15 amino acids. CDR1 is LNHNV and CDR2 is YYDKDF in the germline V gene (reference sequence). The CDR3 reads CATSKTPGLAYEQYF. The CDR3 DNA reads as TGTGCCACCAGCAAAACCCCGGGACTAGCCTACGAGCAGTACTTC.

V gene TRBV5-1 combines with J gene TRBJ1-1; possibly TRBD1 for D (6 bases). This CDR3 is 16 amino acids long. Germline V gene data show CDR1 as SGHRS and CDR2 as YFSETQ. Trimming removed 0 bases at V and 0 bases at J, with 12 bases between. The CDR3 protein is CASSLATGQMNTEAFF. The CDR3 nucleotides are TGCGCCAGCAGCTTGGCCACGGGACAAATGAACACTGAAGCTTTCTTT.

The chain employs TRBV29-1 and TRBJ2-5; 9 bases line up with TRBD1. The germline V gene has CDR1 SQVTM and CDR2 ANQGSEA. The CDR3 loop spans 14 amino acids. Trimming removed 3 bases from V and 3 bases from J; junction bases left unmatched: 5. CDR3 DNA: TGCAGCGTTGATAGGACAGGGGCGAAAGAGACCCAGTACTTC. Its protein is CSVDRTGAKETQYF.

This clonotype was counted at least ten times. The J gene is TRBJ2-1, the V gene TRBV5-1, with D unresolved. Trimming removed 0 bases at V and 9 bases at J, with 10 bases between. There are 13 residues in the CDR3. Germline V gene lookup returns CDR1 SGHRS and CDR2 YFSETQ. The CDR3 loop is CASSLGLGSEQFF. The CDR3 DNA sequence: TGCGCCAGCAGCTTGGGGTTGGGAAGTGAGCAGTTCTTC.

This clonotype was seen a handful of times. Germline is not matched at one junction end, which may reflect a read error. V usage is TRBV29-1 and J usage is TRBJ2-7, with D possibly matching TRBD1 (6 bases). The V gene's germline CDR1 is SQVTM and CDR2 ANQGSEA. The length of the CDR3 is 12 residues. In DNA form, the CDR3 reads TGCAGCGCCTGGACAGATCCCTACGGGCAGTACTTC. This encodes CSAWTDPYGQYF.

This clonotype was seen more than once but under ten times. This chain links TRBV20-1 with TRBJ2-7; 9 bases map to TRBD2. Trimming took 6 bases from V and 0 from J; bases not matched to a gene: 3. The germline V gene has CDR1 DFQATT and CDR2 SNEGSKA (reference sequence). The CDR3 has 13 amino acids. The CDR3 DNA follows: TGCAGTGCCCAGCGGGAGGACTCCTACGAGCAGTACTTC. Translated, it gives CSAQREDSYEQYF.

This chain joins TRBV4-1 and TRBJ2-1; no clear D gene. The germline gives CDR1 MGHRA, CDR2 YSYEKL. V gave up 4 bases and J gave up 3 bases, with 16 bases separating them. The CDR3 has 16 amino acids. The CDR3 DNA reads TGCGCCAGCAGCCCCGTTGACGGTATCTACTACAATGAGCAGTTCTTC. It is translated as CASSPVDGIYYNEQFF.

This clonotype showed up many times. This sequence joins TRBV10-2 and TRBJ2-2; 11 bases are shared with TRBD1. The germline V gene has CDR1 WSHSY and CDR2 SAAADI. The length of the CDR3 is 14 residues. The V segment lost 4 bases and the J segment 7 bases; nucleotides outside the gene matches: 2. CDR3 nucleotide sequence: TGCGCCAGCAGTGGGGACAGGGGGATCGGGGAGCTGTTTTTT. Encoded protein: CASSGDRGIGELFF.

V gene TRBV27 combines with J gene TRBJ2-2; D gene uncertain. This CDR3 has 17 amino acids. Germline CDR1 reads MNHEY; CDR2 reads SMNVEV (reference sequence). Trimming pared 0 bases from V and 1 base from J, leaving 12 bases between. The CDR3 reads CASSLSAIYQNTGELFF. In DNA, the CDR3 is TGTGCCAGCAGTTTATCTGCGATCTACCAGAACACCGGGGAGCTGTTTTTT.

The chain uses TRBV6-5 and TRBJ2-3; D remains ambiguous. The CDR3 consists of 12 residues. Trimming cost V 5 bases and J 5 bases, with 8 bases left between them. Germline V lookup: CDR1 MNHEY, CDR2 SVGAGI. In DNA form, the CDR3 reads TGTGCCAGCAGTAACCCACGAGATACGCAGTATTTT. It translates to CASSNPRDTQYF.

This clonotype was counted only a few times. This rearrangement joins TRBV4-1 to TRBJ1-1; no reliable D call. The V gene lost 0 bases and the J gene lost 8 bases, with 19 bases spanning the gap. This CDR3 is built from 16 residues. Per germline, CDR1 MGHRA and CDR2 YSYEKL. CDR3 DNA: TGCGCCAGCAGCCAAGATGAGGGCCAGGTCTTTTCGGAAGCTTTCTTT. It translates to CASSQDEGQVFSEAFF.

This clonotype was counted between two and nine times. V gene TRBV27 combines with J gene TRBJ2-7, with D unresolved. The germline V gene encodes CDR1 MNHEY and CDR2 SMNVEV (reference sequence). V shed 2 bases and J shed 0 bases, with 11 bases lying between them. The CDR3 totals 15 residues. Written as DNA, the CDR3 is TGTGCCAGCAGTTTAGGCCCTGGAAGCTCCTACGAGCAGTACTTC. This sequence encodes CASSLGPGSSYEQYF.

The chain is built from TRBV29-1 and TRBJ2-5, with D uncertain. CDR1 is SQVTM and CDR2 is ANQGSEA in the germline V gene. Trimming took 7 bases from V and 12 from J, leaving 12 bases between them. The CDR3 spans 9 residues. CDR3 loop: CSADLREYF. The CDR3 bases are TGCAGCGCGGATCTCCGGGAGTACTTC.

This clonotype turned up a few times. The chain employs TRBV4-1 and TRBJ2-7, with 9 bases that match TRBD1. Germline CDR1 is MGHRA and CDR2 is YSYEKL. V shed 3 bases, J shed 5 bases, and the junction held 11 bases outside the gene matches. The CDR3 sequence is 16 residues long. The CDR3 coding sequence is TGCGCCAGCAGCCAGGAACCGGGACAGGGTCGTGACGAGCAGTACTTC. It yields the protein CASSQEPGQGRDEQYF.

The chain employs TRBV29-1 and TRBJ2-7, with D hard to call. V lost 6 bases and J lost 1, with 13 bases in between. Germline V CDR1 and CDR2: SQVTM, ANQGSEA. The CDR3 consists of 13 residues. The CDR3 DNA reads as TGCAGCGTACAAGGCCCCACTTCCTACGAGCAGTACTTC. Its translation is CSVQGPTSYEQYF.

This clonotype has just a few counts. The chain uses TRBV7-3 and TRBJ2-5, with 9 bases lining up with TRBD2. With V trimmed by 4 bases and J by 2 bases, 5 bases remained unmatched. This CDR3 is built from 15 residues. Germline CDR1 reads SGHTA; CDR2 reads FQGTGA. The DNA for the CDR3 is TGTGCCAGCAGCTCCGGCGGGGGGGGGCAAGAGACCCAGTACTTC. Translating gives CASSSGGGGQETQYF.

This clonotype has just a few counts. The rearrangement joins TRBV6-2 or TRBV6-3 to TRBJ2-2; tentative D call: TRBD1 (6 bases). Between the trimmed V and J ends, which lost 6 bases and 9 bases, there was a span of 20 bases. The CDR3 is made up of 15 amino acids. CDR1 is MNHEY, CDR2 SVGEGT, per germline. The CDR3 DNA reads TGTGCCAGCAGCTATCCCCGGGACACCGATTGGGAGCTGTTTTTT. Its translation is CASSYPRDTDWELFF.

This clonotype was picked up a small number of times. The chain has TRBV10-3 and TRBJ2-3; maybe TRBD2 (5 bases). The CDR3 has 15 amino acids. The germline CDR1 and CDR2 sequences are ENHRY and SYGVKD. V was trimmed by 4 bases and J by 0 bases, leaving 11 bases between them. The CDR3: CAISGGGPSTDTQYF. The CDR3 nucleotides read TGTGCCATCAGTGGAGGCGGGCCTAGCACAGATACGCAGTATTTT.

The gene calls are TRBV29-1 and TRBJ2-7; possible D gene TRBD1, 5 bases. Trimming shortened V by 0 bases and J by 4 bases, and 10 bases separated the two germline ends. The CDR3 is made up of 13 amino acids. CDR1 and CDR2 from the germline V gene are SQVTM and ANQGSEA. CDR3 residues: CSVEEEQAYEQYF. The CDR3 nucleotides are TGCAGCGTTGAAGAGGAACAGGCTTACGAGCAGTACTTC.

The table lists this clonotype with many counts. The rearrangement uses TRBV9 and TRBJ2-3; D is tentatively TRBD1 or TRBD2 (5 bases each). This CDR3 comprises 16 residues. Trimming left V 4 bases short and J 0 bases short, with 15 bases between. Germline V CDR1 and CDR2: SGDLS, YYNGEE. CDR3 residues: CASSPFWGGSTDTQYF. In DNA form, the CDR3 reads TGTGCCAGCAGCCCATTCTGGGGCGGGAGCACAGATACGCAGTATTTT. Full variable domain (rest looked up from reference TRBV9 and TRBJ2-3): DSGVTQTPKHLITATGQRVTLRCSPRSGDLSVYWYQQSLDQGLQFLIQYYNGEERAKGNILERFSAQQFPDLHSELNLSSLELGDSALYFCASSPFWGGSTDTQYFGPGTRLTVL.

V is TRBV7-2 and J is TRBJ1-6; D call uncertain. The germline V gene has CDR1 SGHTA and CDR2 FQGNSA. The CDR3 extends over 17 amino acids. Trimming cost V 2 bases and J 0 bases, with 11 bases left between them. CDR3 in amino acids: CASSLTRPSSYNSPLHF. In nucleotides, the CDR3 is TGTGCCAGCAGCTTAACCAGGCCGAGCTCCTATAATTCACCCCTCCACTTT.

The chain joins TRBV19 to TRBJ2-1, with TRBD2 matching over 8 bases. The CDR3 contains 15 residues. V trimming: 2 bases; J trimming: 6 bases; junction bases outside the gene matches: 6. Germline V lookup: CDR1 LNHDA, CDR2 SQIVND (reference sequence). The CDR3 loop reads CASSISAGGVNEQFF. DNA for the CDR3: TGTGCCAGTAGTATATCGGCGGGAGGTGTCAATGAGCAGTTCTTC.

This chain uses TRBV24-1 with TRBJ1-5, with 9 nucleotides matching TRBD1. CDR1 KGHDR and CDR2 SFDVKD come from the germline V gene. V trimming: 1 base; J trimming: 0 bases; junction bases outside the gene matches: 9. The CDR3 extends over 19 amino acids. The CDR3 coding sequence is TGTGCCACCAGTGATTTAGGGGACAGGGTGATTAATAGCAATCAGCCCCAGCATTTT. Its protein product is CATSDLGDRVINSNQPQHF.

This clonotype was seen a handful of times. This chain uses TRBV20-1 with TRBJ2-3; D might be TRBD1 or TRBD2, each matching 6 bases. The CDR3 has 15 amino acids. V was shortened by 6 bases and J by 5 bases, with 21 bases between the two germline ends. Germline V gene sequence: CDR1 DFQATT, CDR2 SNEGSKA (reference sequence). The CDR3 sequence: CSARDPPGGRDTQYF. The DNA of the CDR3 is TGCAGTGCACGGGACCCCCCCGGGGGCCGAGATACGCAGTATTTT.

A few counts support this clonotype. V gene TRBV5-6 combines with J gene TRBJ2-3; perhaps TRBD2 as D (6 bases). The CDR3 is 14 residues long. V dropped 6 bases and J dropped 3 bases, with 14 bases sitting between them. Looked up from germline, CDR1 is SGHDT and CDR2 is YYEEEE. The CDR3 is CASIPWRETDTQYF. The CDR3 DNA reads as TGTGCCAGCATCCCTTGGAGGGAAACAGATACGCAGTATTTT.

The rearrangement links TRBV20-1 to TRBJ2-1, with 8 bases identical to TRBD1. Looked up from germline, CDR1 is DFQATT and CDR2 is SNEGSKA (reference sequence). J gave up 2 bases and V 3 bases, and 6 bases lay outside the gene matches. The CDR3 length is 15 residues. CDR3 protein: CSARGRDRPYNEQFF. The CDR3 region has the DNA TGCAGTGCTAGGGGCCGGGACAGGCCCTACAATGAGCAGTTCTTC.